This is a list of T cell receptor beta chains from one sample in a study of CD8 T cells in Susac syndrome. MiXCR, run by TCRdb on the immunoSEQ multiplex PCR reads, gives a single entry per CDR3 protein. The profile shows about 120,000 distinct CDR3 sequences, 90% to 95% of them singletons. Material for sequencing was CD4+ T cells from PBMCs. These receptors were collected from a human donor with multiple sclerosis. Both conserved end residues are part of each CDR3. A D gene is named only where the DNA matches it firmly. The size of a clone is reported for some rows only, either as once, few or many, or as a class for expanded clones.

V gene	clone size	D gene	J gene	CDR3 protein	CDR3 DNA
TRBV19	.	.	TRBJ1-4	CASGALGEKLFF	TGTGCCAGCGGAGCCCTCGGTGAAAAACTGTTTTTT
TRBV7-9	.	TRBD2	TRBJ2-5	CASSPVGGRETQYF	TGTGCCAGCAGCCCGGTGGGAGGGCGGGAGACCCAGTACTTC
TRBV6-1	.	.	TRBJ2-7	CASTGWGASHGGYEQYF	TGTGCCAGCACCGGATGGGGGGCATCCCACGGAGGATACGAGCAGTACTTC
TRBV7-2	.	.	TRBJ1-2	CASSPYTDGYTF	TGTGCCAGCAGCCCCTACACAGACGGCTACACCTTC
TRBV12-3/TRBV12-4	.	.	TRBJ2-7	CASSLNEQYF	TGTGCCAGCAGTTTAAACGAGCAGTACTTC
TRBV10-3	.	.	TRBJ1-5	CAISDQLNSNQPQHF	TGTGCCATCAGTGACCAGTTAAATAGCAATCAGCCCCAGCATTTT
TRBV20-1	.	TRBD1	TRBJ2-3	CSARPGQGTDTQYF	TGCAGTGCTAGACCGGGACAGGGGACAGATACGCAGTATTTT
TRBV5-1	.	.	TRBJ2-7	CASSLDARRSYEQYF	TGCGCCAGCAGCTTGGATGCCAGACGCTCCTACGAGCAGTACTTC
TRBV5-1	.	.	TRBJ1-1	CASTPRGNTEAFF	TGCGCCAGCACCCCCCGCGGGAACACTGAAGCTTTCTTT
TRBV29-1	.	.	TRBJ2-2	CSVGPGPKRGGELFF	TGCAGCGTTGGTCCCGGCCCGAAGAGGGGCGGGGAGCTGTTTTTT
TRBV7-9	few	.	TRBJ2-5	CASSSLLQGLGETQYF	TGTGCCAGCAGCTCGCTCCTACAGGGTCTAGGGGAGACCCAGTACTTC
TRBV30	.	.	TRBJ1-1	CAWSVRGPEAFF	TGTGCCTGGAGTGTACGTGGGCCTGAAGCTTTCTTT
TRBV20-1	.	.	TRBJ2-4	CSARAPPGQGAHIQYF	TGCAGTGCTAGAGCCCCTCCCGGGCAGGGTGCGCACATTCAGTACTTC
TRBV3-1	once	.	TRBJ2-2	CASSQGARVTGELFF	TGTGCCAGCAGCCAAGGCGCCAGGGTTACCGGGGAGCTGTTTTTT
TRBV30	few	.	TRBJ1-1	CAWSMNTEAFF	TGTGCCTGGAGCATGAACACTGAAGCTTTCTTT
TRBV4-1	.	TRBD1	TRBJ1-1	CASSHPAGQRNTEAFF	TGCGCCAGCAGCCATCCGGCGGGACAGCGAAACACTGAAGCTTTCTTT
TRBV28	.	.	TRBJ1-6	CASSLTAYSPLHF	TGTGCCAGCAGCCTAACAGCCTATTCACCCCTCCACTTT
TRBV9	.	.	TRBJ2-1	CASSLVPRGDEQFF	TGTGCCAGCAGCCTTGTGCCCAGGGGAGATGAGCAGTTCTTC
TRBV15	.	TRBD2	TRBJ2-7	CATSYGLAGNYEQYF	TGTGCCACCAGCTACGGACTAGCGGGGAACTACGAGCAGTACTTC
TRBV18	.	.	TRBJ2-7	CASSPEAGSLGYEQYF	TGTGCCAGCTCACCAGAAGCCGGCTCCTTAGGCTACGAGCAGTACTTC
TRBV6-6	.	TRBD1	TRBJ1-4	CASSTSGQGLGEKLFF	TGTGCCAGCAGTACCTCAGGACAGGGATTGGGGGAAAAACTGTTTTTT
TRBV20-1	.	TRBD2	TRBJ2-3	CSANRGRAFTDTQYF	TGCAGTGCTAACCGGGGGAGGGCCTTCACAGATACGCAGTATTTT
TRBV20-1	.	TRBD2	TRBJ2-7	CSAGPSGGPYEQYF	TGCAGTGCTGGGCCCAGCGGGGGCCCCTACGAGCAGTACTTC
TRBV20-1	once	.	TRBJ1-4	CSASKVEEKLFF	TGCAGTGCTAGTAAGGTGGAGGAAAAACTGTTTTTT
TRBV18	.	.	TRBJ2-7	CASSPFGLRDEQYF	TGTGCCAGCTCACCATTTGGTCTGCGGGACGAGCAGTACTTC
TRBV10-3	.	TRBD1	TRBJ2-3	CAISEGASSDRGSTDTQYF	TGTGCCATCAGTGAGGGGGCCTCGTCGGACAGGGGTAGCACAGATACGCAGTATTTT
TRBV7-8	.	.	TRBJ2-5	CASSLVGSWTQYF	TGTGCCAGCAGCTTAGTAGGGAGTTGGACCCAGTACTTC
TRBV20-1	.	TRBD1	TRBJ1-5	CSAGGRSNQPQHF	TGCAGTGCAGGGGGCAGGAGCAATCAGCCCCAGCATTTT
TRBV6-1	.	.	TRBJ1-1	CASSESNINPEAFF	TGTGCCAGCAGTGAATCTAATATAAACCCTGAAGCTTTCTTT
TRBV5-1	.	.	TRBJ1-2	CASSLGGTPSNYGYTF	TGCGCCAGCAGCTTGGGAGGGACACCGTCTAACTATGGCTACACCTTC
TRBV18	.	.	TRBJ2-3	CASSPPMGGADTQYF	TGTGCCAGCTCACCACCGATGGGGGGCGCGGATACGCAGTATTTT
TRBV6-6	.	TRBD1	TRBJ2-2	CASRLPGTANTGELFF	TGTGCCAGCAGACTCCCCGGGACAGCGAACACCGGGGAGCTGTTTTTT
TRBV29-1	.	.	TRBJ1-2	CSVGGLYGYTF	TGCAGCGTTGGGGGGCTCTACGGCTACACCTTC
TRBV5-4	.	.	TRBJ1-5	CASSLGSNNQPQHF	TGTGCCAGCAGCTTGGGGTCCAACAATCAGCCCCAGCATTTT
TRBV29-1	.	TRBD1	TRBJ1-2	CSVETRTGTYGYTF	TGCAGCGTTGAAACTCGGACAGGGACCTATGGCTACACCTTC
TRBV4-2	.	.	TRBJ2-3	CASSQGASSTDTQYF	TGTGCCAGCAGCCAAGGGGCTTCTAGCACAGATACGCAGTATTTT
TRBV18	.	TRBD1	TRBJ2-7	CASSPPWDSAYEQYF	TGTGCCAGCTCACCACCTTGGGACAGCGCCTACGAGCAGTACTTC
TRBV6-1	.	TRBD2	TRBJ2-2	CASSRTSGGTIKDTGELFF	TGTGCCAGCAGTCGGACTAGCGGGGGGACGATCAAAGACACCGGGGAGCTGTTTTTT
TRBV7-2	.	TRBD1	TRBJ1-2	CASSLRDRGSYGYTF	TGTGCCAGCAGCTTACGCGACAGGGGGAGCTATGGCTACACCTTC
TRBV6-4	once	TRBD1	TRBJ1-1	CASSPGQGSGNTEAFF	TGTGCCAGCAGTCCGGGACAGGGTTCAGGGAACACTGAAGCTTTCTTT